The next 30 T cell receptor beta chains were all read from a single sample in a study of shared clonotypes between healthy human individuals. Cells designated naive CD8 were CD45RO-negative and were positively selected for CCR7, with terminally differentiated effector memory CD45RA+ cells excluded. TCRdb's table, derived via immunoSEQ multiplex PCR, lists solely in-frame clones and lacks some. The table lists about 2.1 million clones, approximately 94% of them singletons. The source material was naive CD8+ T cells from PBMCs. These receptor sequences come from a man aged 18 to 30 in good health. Some clones in this sample may be carry-over from other donors' samples.

J is TRBJ2-1 and V is TRBV5-1; the match to TRBD2 covers 11 bases. This CDR3 is 16 amino acids long. With 4 bases clipped from V and 6 bases from J, the junction kept 9 bases outside the gene matches. Germline V lookup: CDR1 SGHRS, CDR2 YFSETQ. DNA for the CDR3: TGCGCCAGCAGCGGATGGGTCGGGACTAGCGGCAATGAGCAGTTCTTC. Translated: CASSGWVGTSGNEQFF.

This sequence joins TRBV15 and TRBJ1-1, with D tentatively TRBD1 (5 bases). In germline, CDR1 is LNHNV, CDR2 YYDKDF (reference sequence). The CDR3 has 15 residues. The V end was cut by 6 bases, the J end by 5 bases, with 19 bases between. The CDR3 DNA reads TGTGCCACCAGGGGGGGAGTGTCCCCGGGGACTGAAGCTTTCTTT. It yields the protein CATRGGVSPGTEAFF. The full variable domain, rest sourced from reference TRBV15 and TRBJ1-1, is DAMVIQNPRYQVTQFGKPVTLSCSQTLNHNVMYWYQQKSSQAPKLLFHYYDKDFNNEADTPDNFQSRRPNTSFCFLDIRSPGLGDTAMYLCATRGGVSPGTEAFFGQGTRLTVV.

V and J are TRBV29-1 and TRBJ2-3, with a weak D call TRBD2 (6 bases). V lost 3 bases and J 9 bases, leaving 22 bases between the germline ends. Germline loops: CDR1 SQVTM, CDR2 ANQGSEA. The CDR3 spans 15 residues. The chain's CDR3 is CSVDGGGDGNETQYF. The CDR3 bases are TGCAGCGTTGACGGAGGAGGGGACGGCAACGAGACGCAGTATTTT.

The V and J genes are TRBV5-1 and TRBJ2-1; 7 bases match TRBD1. The CDR3 is made up of 16 amino acids. Germline CDR1 SGHRS, CDR2 YFSETQ. V dropped 0 bases and J dropped 2; count of bases not matched to a gene: 5. CDR3 in DNA: TGCGCCAGCAGCTTGGACAGGGGCTGGACCTACAATGAGCAGTTCTTC. Its protein is CASSLDRGWTYNEQFF.

The chain combines TRBV28 with TRBJ2-1; TRBD2 agrees at 9 bases. V trimming: 3 bases; J trimming: 8 bases; junction bases outside the gene matches: 14. This CDR3 is 17 amino acids long. The germline V gene has CDR1 MDHEN and CDR2 SYDVKM. This CDR3 is CASSFNSGLALSDEQFF. For the CDR3, the DNA is TGTGCCAGCAGTTTCAACTCGGGACTAGCACTAAGCGATGAGCAGTTCTTC.

As for this clone: Within the sample, other DNA sequences also encode this same CDR3. The chain recombines TRBV19 with TRBJ1-1; D is unresolved. Germline CDR1 reads LNHDA; CDR2 reads SQIVND (reference sequence). The CDR3 covers 14 residues. With 5 bases removed from V and 0 bases from J, the gap between germline ends came to 10 bases. CDR3 protein: CASSVRDMNTEAFF. CDR3 coding DNA: TGTGCCAGTAGTGTGAGGGATATGAACACTGAAGCTTTCTTT.

The genes are TRBV27 and TRBJ2-5; D might be TRBD1 (6 bases). Germline assignment: CDR1 MNHEY and CDR2 SMNVEV (reference sequence). V lost 4 bases, J lost 1 base, and 16 bases lay in between. The CDR3 has 16 amino acids. Here the CDR3 reads CASSSPRNRAQETQYF. CDR3 bases: TGTGCCAGCAGTTCCCCCCGGAACAGGGCCCAAGAGACCCAGTACTTC.

The J gene is TRBJ1-2, the V gene TRBV9, with no clear D. V shed 0 bases and J shed 0 bases, with 12 bases lying between them. CDR3 length: 16 residues. The germline V gene has CDR1 SGDLS and CDR2 YYNGEE. CDR3 nucleotides: TGTGCCAGCAGCGTAGTCCCGGCGGCTTCTAACTATGGCTACACCTTC. Translating gives CASSVVPAASNYGYTF.

Written as DNA, the CDR3 is TGTGCCGGGGGCCATTGGGCGCCCGGGAAGAACACCGGGGAGCTGTTTTTT. Encoded protein: CAGGHWAPGKNTGELFF. The V gene is TRBV30, the J gene TRBJ2-2; TRBD1 might be the D (6 bases). In germline, CDR1 is GTSNPN, CDR2 SVGIG (reference sequence). This CDR3 has 17 residues. The V end was cut by 8 bases, the J end by 1 base, with 23 bases between.

The V and J genes are TRBV9 and TRBJ2-5; D is perhaps TRBD2 (5 bases). The J call may be mistaken, given a closer DNA end match to TRBJ2-7. In germline, CDR1 is SGDLS, CDR2 YYNGEE. The CDR3 contains 13 residues. CDR3 sequence: CASSVEDSYEQYF. The CDR3 DNA reads TGTGCCAGCAGCGTGGAGGACTCCTACGAGCAGTACTTC.

The genes are TRBV9 and TRBJ2-1, with 7 positions matching TRBD1. Germline V gene lookup returns CDR1 SGDLS and CDR2 YYNGEE. With V trimmed by 4 bases and J by 7 bases, 14 bases remained unmatched. This CDR3 is built from 16 residues. CDR3: CASSPRDRVSWNEQFF. The CDR3 bases are TGTGCCAGCAGCCCTCGAGACAGGGTCAGTTGGAATGAGCAGTTCTTC.

The rearrangement uses TRBV6-5 and TRBJ2-3, with D uncertain. The CDR3 consists of 14 residues. In germline, CDR1 is MNHEY, CDR2 SVGAGI. The V and J ends lost 6 bases and 4 bases respectively, with 14 bases between them. CDR3 loop: CASSPNVGPDTQYF. The CDR3 DNA is TGTGCCAGCAGCCCGAATGTCGGGCCAGATACGCAGTATTTT.

V usage is TRBV6-6 and J usage is TRBJ1-1; D unclear. The CDR3 totals 14 residues. Trimming left V 2 bases short and J 2 bases short, with 9 bases between. Germline CDR1 and CDR2: MNHNY and SVGAGI (reference sequence). CDR3 bases: TGTGCCAGCAGTTACCGTAAGGTAAACACTGAAGCTTTCTTT. It translates to CASSYRKVNTEAFF.

As to this clone: Other DNA sequences in the same sample also yield this CDR3. The chain is built from TRBV7-9 and TRBJ2-2; D is undetermined. CDR1 is SEHNR, CDR2 FQNEAQ, per germline (reference sequence). The V and J ends lost 3 bases and 6 bases respectively, with 5 bases between them. This CDR3 has 12 residues. In nucleotides, the CDR3 is TGTGCCAGCAGCTTTAGTGCCGGGGAGCTGTTTTTT. The encoded protein is CASSFSAGELFF.

V and J are TRBV5-5 and TRBJ2-7; 11 bases line up with TRBD2. The CDR3 runs 17 residues. J was trimmed by 2 bases and V by 4 bases; bases with no gene match: 11. Germline lookup yields CDR1 SGHKS and CDR2 YYEKEE (reference sequence). This CDR3 reads CASSRLGTSGIPYEQYF. Here the CDR3 DNA reads TGTGCCAGCAGCCGTTTGGGGACTAGCGGCATTCCCTACGAGCAGTACTTC. Variable domain in full (rest from reference TRBV5-5 and TRBJ2-7): DAGVTQSPTHLIKTRGQQVTLRCSPISGHKSVSWYQQVLGQGPQFIFQYYEKEERGRGNFPDRFSARQFPNYSSELNVNALLLGDSALYLCASSRLGTSGIPYEQYFGPGTRLTVT.

This clone appeared a single time. V usage is TRBV27 and J usage is TRBJ1-1; 7 bases fit TRBD1. The V segment lost 3 bases and the J segment 3 bases; nucleotides outside the gene matches: 4. The CDR3 loop spans 14 amino acids. CDR1 is MNHEY, CDR2 SMNVEV, per germline (reference sequence). The CDR3 is CASSFTGDYTEAFF. The CDR3 nucleotides read TGTGCCAGCAGTTTCACAGGGGATTACACTGAAGCTTTCTTT.

CDR3 loop: CASSYSGEGYEQYF. The CDR3 bases are TGTGCCAGCAGTTACTCAGGGGAAGGCTACGAGCAGTACTTC. The V call is TRBV6-5, the J call TRBJ2-7, with D tentatively TRBD1 (5 bases). The germline gives CDR1 MNHEY, CDR2 SVGAGI. This CDR3 has 14 amino acids. Trimming cost V 0 bases and J 3 bases, with 9 bases left between them.

This clone has just one count. The chain couples TRBV7-6 to TRBJ2-7, with D unclear. CDR1 is SGHVS and CDR2 is FNYEAQ in the germline V gene. V shed 5 bases and J shed 3 bases, with 5 bases lying between them. The CDR3 spans 11 residues. DNA of the CDR3: TGTGCCAGCAGCCCCGGCTACGAGCAGTACTTC. It yields the protein CASSPGYEQYF.

This clone was seen a few times. The chain recombines TRBV7-9 with TRBJ2-7; D is uncertain. The CDR3 loop spans 11 amino acids. Looked up from germline, CDR1 is SEHNR and CDR2 is FQNEAQ (reference sequence). The ends were cut back, 5 bases at V and 7 bases at J, with 9 bases in the middle. The CDR3 loop is CASSMASEQYF. The CDR3, as DNA: TGTGCCAGCAGCATGGCGTCGGAGCAGTACTTC. The entire variable domain, with the rest obtained from reference TRBV7-9 and TRBJ2-7, is as follows: DTGVSQNPRHKITKRGQNVTFRCDPISEHNRLYWYRQTLGQGPEFLTYFQNEAQLEKSRLLSDRFSAERPKGSFSTLEIQRTEQGDSAMYLCASSMASEQYFGPGTRLTVT.

The chain couples TRBV28 to TRBJ1-1, with D hard to call. The V end was cut by 2 bases, the J end by 1 base, with 8 bases between. The CDR3 sequence is 14 residues long. Germline V gene lookup returns CDR1 MDHEN and CDR2 SYDVKM. CDR3 DNA sequence: TGTGCCAGCAGTTTAGCCCTACGGAACACTGAAGCTTTCTTT. Its translation is CASSLALRNTEAFF.

This chain joins TRBV11-2 and TRBJ2-7; D is possibly TRBD1 or TRBD2 (6 bases each). This CDR3 spans 14 amino acids. Trimming shortened V by 5 bases and J by 7 bases, and 18 bases separated the two germline ends. Germline V gene lookup returns CDR1 SGHAT and CDR2 FQNNGV. The DNA of the CDR3 is TGTGCCAGCAGCGGGACTCCAATAGGGGGGGAGCAGTACTTC. Translation: CASSGTPIGGEQYF.

This chain uses TRBV7-9 with TRBJ2-7; 7 bases fit TRBD1. Germline V CDR1 and CDR2: SEHNR, FQNEAQ (reference sequence). V lost 5 bases to trimming and J lost 2 bases; unmatched junction nucleotides: 6. The CDR3 spans 14 residues. The CDR3 DNA is TGTGCCAGCAGCACCCGGGACAGTCCCTACGAGCAGTACTTC. This gives the protein CASSTRDSPYEQYF. Full variable domain (rest looked up from reference TRBV7-9 and TRBJ2-7): DTGVSQNPRHKITKRGQNVTFRCDPISEHNRLYWYRQTLGQGPEFLTYFQNEAQLEKSRLLSDRFSAERPKGSFSTLEIQRTEQGDSAMYLCASSTRDSPYEQYFGPGTRLTVT.

V and J are TRBV9 and TRBJ1-1; 9 bases are a match to TRBD1. The CDR3 has 13 amino acids. Germline loops: CDR1 SGDLS, CDR2 YYNGEE. The J segment lost 7 bases and the V segment lost 5 bases, leaving 6 bases of the junction unmatched. The CDR3 spells CASSRDREVEAFF. The CDR3 DNA follows: TGTGCCAGCAGTCGGGACAGGGAAGTTGAAGCTTTCTTT.

V is TRBV10-2 and J is TRBJ1-1; D call uncertain. With 2 bases removed from V and 4 bases from J, the gap between germline ends came to 11 bases. The CDR3 loop spans 14 amino acids. CDR1 is WSHSY and CDR2 is SAAADI in the germline V gene. The CDR3 DNA reads as TGCGCCAGCAGTGAGCGAGATGTCGGCACTGAAGCTTTCTTT. This gives the protein CASSERDVGTEAFF.

V and J are TRBV7-9 and TRBJ2-5, with D possibly matching TRBD1 (7 bases). The CDR3 loop spans 13 amino acids. Trimming removed 5 bases from V and 5 bases from J, with 12 bases in between. Germline assignment: CDR1 SEHNR and CDR2 FQNEAQ (reference sequence). The CDR3 bases are TGTGCCAGCAGCGGAGGGGGCAGGGAGACCCAGTACTTC. Encoded protein: CASSGGGRETQYF.

The chain uses TRBV15 and TRBJ2-3, with 8 bases lining up with TRBD1. Germline V lookup: CDR1 LNHNV, CDR2 YYDKDF (reference sequence). The CDR3 runs 15 residues. V gave up 8 bases and J gave up 8 bases; unmatched junction bases: 15. The CDR3 nucleotides read TGTGCCACCCTTTCGGACAGGGAGAATTCGGGTACGCAGTATTTT. This sequence encodes CATLSDRENSGTQYF.

This chain uses TRBV5-1 with TRBJ2-3, with D hard to call. V lost 3 bases, J lost 4 bases, and 15 bases lay in between. Per the germline V gene, CDR1 is SGHRS and CDR2 is YFSETQ. The CDR3 is 15 residues long. The CDR3: CASSWNPIDADTQYF. The CDR3 coding sequence is TGCGCCAGCAGCTGGAACCCAATCGATGCAGATACGCAGTATTTT. Combining the CDR3 with reference TRBV5-1 and TRBJ2-3 gives the whole variable domain KAGVTQTPRYLIKTRGQQVTLSCSPISGHRSVSWYQQTPGQGLQFLFEYFSETQRNKGNFPGRFSGRQFSNSRSEMNVSTLELGDSALYLCASSWNPIDADTQYFGPGTRLTVL.

The chain recombines TRBV7-8 with TRBJ1-1; D is unresolved. Between the trimmed V and J ends, which lost 1 base and 3 bases, there was a span of 15 bases. From germline, CDR1 is SGHVS and CDR2 FQNEAQ. CDR3 size: 16 residues. The CDR3 sequence: CASSLGYGSLDTEAFF. The CDR3 bases are TGTGCCAGCAGCTTAGGGTACGGGAGCTTGGACACTGAAGCTTTCTTT.

The chain employs TRBV7-9 and TRBJ2-5, with D possibly matching TRBD2 (5 bases). This CDR3 contains 15 residues. Trimming stripped 1 base from V and 4 bases from J, with 13 bases between. CDR1 SEHNR and CDR2 FQNEAQ come from the germline V gene (reference sequence). DNA for the CDR3: TGTGCCAGCAGCTTAGGGAGGTCGAGGGCAGAGACCCAGTACTTC. It encodes CASSLGRSRAETQYF. The complete variable domain, with remaining parts taken from reference TRBV7-9 and TRBJ2-5, reads DTGVSQNPRHKITKRGQNVTFRCDPISEHNRLYWYRQTLGQGPEFLTYFQNEAQLEKSRLLSDRFSAERPKGSFSTLEIQRTEQGDSAMYLCASSLGRSRAETQYFGPGTRLLVL.

The gene calls are TRBV11-3 and TRBJ1-2, with no clear D. V lost 8 bases to trimming and J lost 1 base, with 11 bases between them. The germline V gene encodes CDR1 SGHNT and CDR2 YENEEA. This CDR3 is built from 13 residues. The CDR3 loop is CASAPSRNYGYTF. The CDR3 nucleotides read TGTGCCAGCGCCCCATCGCGTAACTATGGCTACACCTTC.